The 27 T cell receptor beta chains reported below all come from one sample, sequenced in a study of vaccination effects on CD4 cells after COVID-19. Sequencing was performed with immunoSEQ multiplex PCR; in TCRdb, only in-frame clones are kept and a portion is missing. The profile shows about 16,000 clones, 70% of them singletons. Sequencing in the ViraFEST assay came after antigen-specific CD4+ T cells had been expanded with viral peptide pools, which were used to stimulate PBMC. Subsequent to a culture period of under 11 days, CD4+ T cells were isolated. Two doses of either BNT162b2 or mRNA-1273 were given to each participant. Their target antigens are unknown. The specimen was CD4+ T cells from PBMCs cultured with SARS-CoV-2 spike peptides, collected after COVID-19 vaccination. The receptors originated from a human donor who received a COVID-19 vaccine.

The rearrangement uses TRBV15 and TRBJ2-7, with a weak D call TRBD1 (7 bases). Trimming took 4 bases from V and 7 from J, leaving 20 bases between them. Germline CDR1 and CDR2: LNHNV and YYDKDF (reference sequence). This CDR3 comprises 15 residues. CDR3 sequence: CATSTRPRQGGEQYF. CDR3 coding DNA: TGTGCCACCAGCACGCGCCCGCGACAGGGAGGAGAGCAGTACTTC.

There are a few counts of this clone. CDR3 sequence: CAAQRTDTGELFF. CDR3 nucleotide sequence: TGTGCCGCCCAAAGGACGGACACCGGGGAGCTGTTTTTT. This rearrangement joins TRBV4-2 to TRBJ2-2; no clear D gene. V lost 11 bases and J 3 bases, leaving 13 bases between the germline ends. There are 13 residues in the CDR3. Germline V gene sequence: CDR1 LGHNA, CDR2 YNFKEQ.

This clone came up a few times. V and J are TRBV12-3 or TRBV12-4 and TRBJ1-5, with TRBD1 as a possible D gene (6 bases). The V gene lost 7 bases and the J gene lost 2 bases, with 9 bases spanning the gap. The length of the CDR3 is 13 residues. Written as DNA, the CDR3 is TGTGCCAGCATGAGGGGGGGCAATCAGCCCCAGCATTTT. Its translation: CASMRGGNQPQHF.

This chain connects TRBV11-2 to TRBJ1-1; tentative D call: TRBD1 (5 bases). The CDR3 spans 14 residues. CDR1 and CDR2 (germline): SGHAT, FQNNGV. V lost 1 base and J lost 9, with 15 bases in between. The CDR3 coding sequence is TGTGCCAGCAGCTTAGCCCAAGGGGTCGGCCAAGCTTTCTTT. It specifies CASSLAQGVGQAFF.

V is TRBV5-6 and J is TRBJ1-2; D uncertain. V was shortened by 4 bases and J by 7 bases, with 14 bases between the two germline ends. This CDR3 is built from 13 residues. In germline, CDR1 is SGHDT, CDR2 YYEEEE. CDR3 sequence: CASSRTVSLGYTF. As DNA, the CDR3 is TGTGCCAGCAGCCGGACCGTATCTCTTGGCTACACCTTC. The whole variable domain, remainder taken from reference TRBV5-6 and TRBJ1-2, is DAGVTQSPTHLIKTRGQQVTLRCSPKSGHDTVSWYQQALGQGPQFIFQYYEEEERQRGNFPDRFSGHQFPNYSSELNVNALLLGDSALYLCASSRTVSLGYTFGSGTRLTVV.

This clone has just a few counts. J is TRBJ2-6 and V is TRBV18; D is perhaps TRBD2 (6 bases). Germline CDR1 and CDR2: KGHSH and LQKENI. Trimming took off 1 base at V and 2 bases at J, with 6 bases between the two ends. This CDR3 comprises 15 residues. The CDR3 here is CASSPRGAGANVLTF. CDR3 in DNA: TGTGCCAGCTCACCACGGGGGGCTGGGGCCAACGTCCTGACTTTC.

The V and J genes are TRBV5-1 and TRBJ2-1; 13 bases agree with TRBD2. The V and J ends lost 3 bases and 0 bases, in that order; junction bases with no gene match: 15. Per germline, CDR1 SGHRS and CDR2 YFSETQ. The CDR3 extends over 21 amino acids. For the CDR3, the DNA is TGCGCCAGCAGCTCTCTCCCCGGGACTAGCGGGATAGTCGGCTCCTACAATGAGCAGTTCTTC. Its protein is CASSSLPGTSGIVGSYNEQFF.

The chain recombines TRBV10-3 with TRBJ2-1, with 13 positions matching TRBD2. This CDR3 contains 13 residues. Germline V lookup: CDR1 ENHRY, CDR2 SYGVKD. V was pared by 8 bases and J by 10 bases, with 5 bases of the junction left unmatched. CDR3 nucleotides: TGTGCCATCGGGGGGACTAGCGGGGAGGAGCAGTTCTTC. Its protein is CAIGGTSGEEQFF.

The chain links TRBV28 to TRBJ1-1, with 7 bases identical to TRBD1. This CDR3 spans 19 amino acids. After removal of 2 bases from V and 6 bases from J, the junction contained 21 bases not matched to a gene. The germline CDR1 and CDR2 sequences are MDHEN and SYDVKM. CDR3 DNA: TGTGCCAGCAGTTTACCCACAGGGACAGCGACCAAAACCCACTCTGAAGCTTTCTTT. This sequence encodes CASSLPTGTATKTHSEAFF.

This clone was recorded once. V and J are TRBV5-1 and TRBJ1-2; TRBD1 agrees at 9 bases. The V segment lost 4 bases and the J segment 4 bases; nucleotides outside the gene matches: 14. The CDR3 has 17 amino acids. Germline CDR1 reads SGHRS; CDR2 reads YFSETQ. The CDR3: CASSLRTGVMVVYGYTF. CDR3 DNA sequence: TGCGCCAGCAGCCTACGGACAGGGGTAATGGTCGTCTATGGCTACACCTTC.

The chain links TRBV25-1 to TRBJ2-7; D is possibly TRBD2 (5 bases). The CDR3 is made up of 13 amino acids. Looked up from germline, CDR1 is MGHDK and CDR2 is SYGVNS. Trimming removed 6 bases at V and 6 bases at J, with 15 bases between. CDR3 amino acids: CASSPRDRGEQYF. CDR3 nucleotides: TGTGCCAGCAGCCCCCGCGACCGGGGCGAGCAGTACTTC.

The chain couples TRBV5-1 to TRBJ2-3, with a weak D call TRBD2 (6 bases). Looked up from germline, CDR1 is SGHRS and CDR2 is YFSETQ. V was pared by 4 bases and J by 2 bases, with 17 bases between. The CDR3 is made up of 16 amino acids. In nucleotides, the CDR3 is TGCGCCAGCAGCCTGCTAAGTAGCGGAAACACAGATACGCAGTATTTT. As protein: CASSLLSSGNTDTQYF.

This clone is medium-sized. The chain carries TRBV30 and TRBJ2-2; weak D call: TRBD2 (6 bases). The CDR3 has 14 residues. Trimming cost V 5 bases and J 3 bases, with 13 bases left between them. The germline V gene has CDR1 GTSNPN and CDR2 SVGIG (reference sequence). As DNA, the CDR3 is TGTGCCTGGTTGGCTAGCGTATACACCGGGGAGCTGTTTTTT. As protein: CAWLASVYTGELFF.

The rearrangement links TRBV5-1 to TRBJ2-1; D unclear. The length of the CDR3 is 13 residues. CDR1 and CDR2 from the germline V gene are SGHRS and YFSETQ. Trimming left V 5 bases short and J 7 bases short, with 13 bases between. CDR3 nucleotide sequence: TGCGCCAGCAGTAGTAGTCGTTGGAATGAGCAGTTCTTC. It yields the protein CASSSSRWNEQFF.

The rearrangement uses TRBV6-5 and TRBJ2-3; D not certain. With 6 bases removed from V and 5 bases from J, the gap between germline ends came to 12 bases. This CDR3 is 13 amino acids long. Germline assignment: CDR1 MNHEY and CDR2 SVGAGI. The CDR3, as DNA: TGTGCCAGCAGCCTATCATGGAAAGATACGCAGTATTTT. Protein: CASSLSWKDTQYF.

This clone was detected only once. The chain couples TRBV24-1 to TRBJ2-1; the match to TRBD1 covers 8 bases. The germline V gene has CDR1 KGHDR and CDR2 SFDVKD. The CDR3 has 15 residues. The V segment lost 3 bases and the J segment 10 bases; nucleotides outside the gene matches: 10. DNA of the CDR3: TGTGCCACCAGTGATAGGACAGGGTCGGCTGGCGAGCAGTTCTTC. As protein: CATSDRTGSAGEQFF.

This chain links TRBV6-4 with TRBJ2-1; D may be TRBD1 (5 bases). The V end was cut by 6 bases, the J end by 3 bases, with 9 bases between. The CDR3 is 13 residues long. CDR1 is MRHNA, CDR2 SNTAGT, per germline. CDR3 residues: CASRADSYNEQFF. CDR3 DNA: TGTGCCAGCAGAGCCGACAGCTACAATGAGCAGTTCTTC.

This clone appeared a single time. The chain joins TRBV20-1 to TRBJ2-7, with a weak D call TRBD2 (6 bases). This CDR3 spans 10 amino acids. Germline V gives CDR1 DFQATT, CDR2 SNEGSKA (reference sequence). Deletions cut 6 bases from V and 9 bases from J, with 12 bases between. CDR3: CSAMRGGQYF. CDR3 DNA: TGCAGTGCCATGAGGGGAGGGCAGTACTTC.

The chain is built from TRBV5-6 and TRBJ1-1, with D tentatively TRBD1 (5 bases). The CDR3 covers 15 residues. Trimming shortened V by 0 bases and J by 1 base, and 10 bases separated the two germline ends. The V gene's germline CDR1 is SGHDT and CDR2 YYEEEE. This CDR3 is CASSLASGENTEAFF. CDR3 nucleotides: TGTGCCAGCAGCTTGGCCTCGGGGGAGAACACTGAAGCTTTCTTT. The whole variable domain, remainder taken from reference TRBV5-6 and TRBJ1-1, is DAGVTQSPTHLIKTRGQQVTLRCSPKSGHDTVSWYQQALGQGPQFIFQYYEEEERQRGNFPDRFSGHQFPNYSSELNVNALLLGDSALYLCASSLASGENTEAFFGQGTRLTVV.

This clone rates as medium-sized. The rearrangement links TRBV7-9 to TRBJ1-1; D remains unclear. V lost 5 bases and J 2 bases, leaving 18 bases between the germline ends. This CDR3 is built from 16 residues. Germline V gene lookup returns CDR1 SEHNR and CDR2 FQNEAQ (reference sequence). The CDR3 region has the DNA TGTGCCAGCAGCCCCACTTACGGGGATGGAAACACTGAAGCTTTCTTT. It yields the protein CASSPTYGDGNTEAFF. Together with reference TRBV7-9 and TRBJ1-1, the CDR3 gives the full variable domain: DTGVSQNPRHKITKRGQNVTFRCDPISEHNRLYWYRQTLGQGPEFLTYFQNEAQLEKSRLLSDRFSAERPKGSFSTLEIQRTEQGDSAMYLCASSPTYGDGNTEAFFGQGTRLTVV.

V is TRBV7-9 and J is TRBJ1-1; D unresolved. Germline assignment: CDR1 SEHNR and CDR2 FQNEAQ (reference sequence). Trimming removed 11 bases at V and 6 bases at J, with 13 bases between. The CDR3 totals 11 residues. The CDR3 is CAGNWGAEAFF. The CDR3 DNA is TGTGCCGGAAACTGGGGAGCTGAAGCTTTCTTT.

This clone was detected only once. This sequence joins TRBV21-1 and TRBJ2-1; the table's D call TRBD1 went unverified against the DNA. TRBV21-1 is tagged as a pseudogene. The CDR3 runs to 15 residues. The CDR3 DNA follows: TGTGCCAGCAGCACAACTCCGGGACAGGGATGTGAGCAGTTCTTC. This sequence encodes CASSTTPGQGCEQFF.

This clone was seen just once. The chain recombines TRBV19 with TRBJ1-1; D may be TRBD1 (5 bases). CDR3 length equals 14 residues. Germline-derived CDR1 and CDR2 are LNHDA and SQIVND (reference sequence). V gave up 0 bases and J gave up 10 bases, with 15 bases separating them. The CDR3 bases are TGTGCCAGTAGTATAGACGGGGCAATCCCCCCAGCTTTCTTT. Its protein product is CASSIDGAIPPAFF.

The chain recombines TRBV3-1 (or the pseudogene TRBV3-2) with TRBJ1-1; D unclear. This CDR3 comprises 13 residues. Per the germline V gene, CDR1 is LGHDT and CDR2 is YNNKEL (reference sequence). The ends were cut back, 5 bases at V and 3 bases at J, with 10 bases in the middle. The DNA for the CDR3 is TGTGCCAGCAGCTCCTGGGGTGACACTGAAGCTTTCTTT. It codes for CASSSWGDTEAFF.

This sequence joins TRBV3-1 (or the pseudogene TRBV3-2) and TRBJ2-7, with TRBD1 matching over 7 bases. Germline CDR1 and CDR2: LGHDT and YNNKEL (reference sequence). J lost 5 bases, V lost 1 base, and 8 bases had no gene match. CDR3 size: 15 residues. Written as DNA, the CDR3 is TGTGCCAGCAGCCAAGGAGAGACAGGGATCAACGAGCAGTACTTC. This encodes CASSQGETGINEQYF.

The chain recombines TRBV4-1 with TRBJ2-5, with D possibly being TRBD2 (6 bases). The CDR3 sequence is 15 residues long. Trimming removed 1 base from V and 1 base from J, with 10 bases in between. Germline assignment: CDR1 MGHRA and CDR2 YSYEKL. The CDR3 DNA reads TGCGCCAGCAGCCAAGGTGGCGGGGCCCAAGAGACCCAGTACTTC. Protein product: CASSQGGGAQETQYF.

This clone was seen a handful of times. The chain combines TRBV5-1 with TRBJ1-2; D gene unclear. Per germline, CDR1 SGHRS and CDR2 YFSETQ. This CDR3 is built from 16 residues. V was trimmed by 4 bases and J by 3 bases, leaving 19 bases between them. CDR3 in amino acids: CASSPGPPVWDYGYTF. DNA for the CDR3: TGCGCCAGCAGCCCAGGACCCCCGGTATGGGACTATGGCTACACCTTC.